The rows below give T cell receptor beta chains drawn from one sample of a study of T cells in Graves' hyperthyroidism and ophthalmopathy. TCRdb redid the calling of the multiplex PCR reads with MiXCR, one entry per CDR3 protein. The sample lists hundreds of thousands of distinct CDR3 sequences; approximately 13% were seen once. Sequenced input: blood. Receptors were obtained from a woman aged 18-29 years with Graves' hyperthyroidism. CDR3s include the opening cysteine and the closing phenylalanine or tryptophan. A D gene is named only where the DNA matches it firmly. Part of the rows lack a size; the others show once, few, many or a class for expanded clones.

D gene,clone size,V gene,J gene,CDR3 protein
-,few,TRBV10-3,TRBJ1-2,CAITANYGYTF
-,many,TRBV11-2,TRBJ2-5,CASSRRTDQETQYF
-,-,TRBV9,TRBJ1-5,CASSGGGSQPQHF
TRBD2,-,TRBV7-9,TRBJ2-2,CASTNSGLMFGELFF
TRBD2,many,TRBV19,TRBJ2-7,CASHPSGRVHYEQYF
TRBD1,many,TRBV27,TRBJ2-1,CASSLWGTGSNEQFF
-,many,TRBV10-3,TRBJ2-7,CAISDRSYEQYF
-,many,TRBV12-3/TRBV12-4,TRBJ2-3,CASSLGDTTDTQYF
-,many,TRBV2,TRBJ1-6,CASAGVRSYNSPLHF
TRBD2,-,TRBV5-1,TRBJ2-5,CASSLGSGSRRETQYF
-,many,TRBV19,TRBJ2-7,CASSIGNSGDYEQYF
-,many,TRBV3-1,TRBJ2-7,CASSPSWPLVTYEQYF
TRBD2,many,TRBV10-3,TRBJ2-1,CAIRPTSGREYNEQFF
-,-,TRBV20-1,TRBJ1-2,CSVTRPPSGYTF
TRBD1,-,TRBV28,TRBJ2-6,CASSTQGAGANVLTF
TRBD1,many,TRBV7-9,TRBJ2-7,CASSRSPGQGDYEQYF
TRBD1,many,TRBV20-1,TRBJ2-7,CSASRTGSTYEQYF
TRBD2,once,TRBV7-8,TRBJ2-2,CASSLFRGLAGGRSTGELFF
TRBD1,many,TRBV12-3/TRBV12-4,TRBJ2-1,CASTHGQGKRNEQFF
-,-,TRBV6-2/TRBV6-3,TRBJ2-3,CASSEGGGGADTQYF
-,-,TRBV28,TRBJ1-1,CASSDPGQEAFF
-,many,TRBV7-2,TRBJ2-1,CASSFLAREQFF
TRBD1,many,TRBV18,TRBJ1-4,CASSPTTGEMEKLFF
TRBD1,many,TRBV24-1,TRBJ2-5,CATSDPPWMTGGLQETQYF
-,many,TRBV12-3/TRBV12-4,TRBJ1-5,CASRSDSRQPQHF
-,-,TRBV4-1,TRBJ1-2,CASSQQTGASDGYTF
-,many,TRBV3-1,TRBJ1-1,CASSHEQRTEAFF
TRBD1,-,TRBV14,TRBJ2-3,CASSQVTGITDTQYF